This T cell receptor (beta chain) is drawn from a study of blood T cell repertoires in COVID-19. Trimming took off 7 bases at V and 4 bases at J, with 13 bases between the two ends. Per germline, CDR1 SQVTM and CDR2 ANQGSEA. The CDR3 covers 12 residues. Profiling relied on immunoSEQ multiplex PCR, and the TCRdb table lists in-frame clones only, not all of them. Of tens of thousands of clones in the sample, about 89% were seen once. This clonotype originated in a man between 65 and 85 years old with active or convalescent COVID-19. This chain links TRBV29-1 with TRBJ1-2; a weak D match, TRBD1 (6 bases). The sequenced sample was peripheral blood. CDR3 nucleotide sequence: TGCAGCGCTGCAGGGGAAGGCTATGGCTACACCTTC. Translation gives CSAAGEGYGYTF.